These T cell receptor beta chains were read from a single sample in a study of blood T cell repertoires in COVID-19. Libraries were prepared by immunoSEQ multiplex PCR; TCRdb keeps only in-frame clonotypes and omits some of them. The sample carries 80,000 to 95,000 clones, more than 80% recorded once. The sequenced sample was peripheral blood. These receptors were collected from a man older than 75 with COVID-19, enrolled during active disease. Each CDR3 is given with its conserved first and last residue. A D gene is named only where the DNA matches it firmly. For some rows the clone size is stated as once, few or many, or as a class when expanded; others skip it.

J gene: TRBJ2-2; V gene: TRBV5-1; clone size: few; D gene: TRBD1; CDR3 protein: CASSPRTGSDTGELFF; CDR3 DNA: TGCGCCAGCAGCCCGAGGACAGGATCGGACACCGGGGAGCTGTTTTTT
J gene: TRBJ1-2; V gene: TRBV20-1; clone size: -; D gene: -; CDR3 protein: CSSDSNYGYTF; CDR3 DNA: TGCAGCTCCGACAGCAACTATGGCTACACCTTC
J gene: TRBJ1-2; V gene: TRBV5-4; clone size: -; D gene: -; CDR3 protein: CASSPRDRFFYGYTF; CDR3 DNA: TGTGCCAGCAGCCCAAGAGACAGATTTTTCTATGGCTACACCTTC
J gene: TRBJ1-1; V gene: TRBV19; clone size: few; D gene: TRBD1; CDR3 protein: CASSITTGVSTEAFF; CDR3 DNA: TGTGCCAGTAGTATAACCACAGGGGTTAGCACTGAAGCTTTCTTT
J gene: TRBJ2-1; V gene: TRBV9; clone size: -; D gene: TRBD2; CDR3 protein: CASSAAPRGGLNEQFF; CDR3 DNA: TGTGCCAGCAGCGCGGCCCCCCGGGGGGGCCTAAATGAGCAGTTCTTC
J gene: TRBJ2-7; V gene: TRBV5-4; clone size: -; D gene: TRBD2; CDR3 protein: CASSFSPRTSGRGEQYF; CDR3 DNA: TGTGCCAGCAGCTTCAGTCCCCGGACTAGCGGGAGAGGCGAGCAGTACTTC
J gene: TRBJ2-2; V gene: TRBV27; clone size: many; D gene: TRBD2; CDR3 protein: CASSLSPPGLAITGELFF; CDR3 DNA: TGTGCCAGCAGTTTATCGCCCCCGGGACTAGCCATCACCGGGGAGCTGTTTTTT
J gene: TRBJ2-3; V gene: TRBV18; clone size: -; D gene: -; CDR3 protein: CASSPEGVSTDTQYF; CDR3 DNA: TGTGCCAGCTCACCAGAAGGAGTGAGCACAGATACGCAGTATTTT
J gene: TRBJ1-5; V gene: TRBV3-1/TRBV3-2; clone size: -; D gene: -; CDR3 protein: CASSHNRGGEPQHF; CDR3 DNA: TGTGCCAGCAGCCACAACCGGGGTGGAGAGCCCCAGCATTTT
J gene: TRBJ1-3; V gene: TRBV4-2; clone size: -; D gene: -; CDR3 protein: CASSHLSTRSGNTIYF; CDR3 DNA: TGTGCCAGCAGCCATCTGTCAACACGCTCTGGAAACACCATATATTTT
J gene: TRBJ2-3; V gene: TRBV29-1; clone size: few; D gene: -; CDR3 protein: CSVDASNLQGTQYF; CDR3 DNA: TGCAGCGTTGATGCCAGCAACCTCCAGGGTACGCAGTATTTT
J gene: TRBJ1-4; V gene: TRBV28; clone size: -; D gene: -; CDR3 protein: CASSPTGSNEKLFF; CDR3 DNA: TGTGCCAGCAGTCCGACAGGTAGTAATGAAAAACTGTTTTTT
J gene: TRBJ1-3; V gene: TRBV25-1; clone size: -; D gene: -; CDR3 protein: CASSEWASGNTIYF; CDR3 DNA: TGTGCCAGCAGTGAATGGGCGTCTGGAAACACCATATATTTT
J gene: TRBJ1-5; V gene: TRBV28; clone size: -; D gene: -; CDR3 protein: CASSGAGGDNQPQHF; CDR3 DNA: TGTGCCAGCAGTGGGGCGGGGGGAGACAATCAGCCCCAGCATTTT
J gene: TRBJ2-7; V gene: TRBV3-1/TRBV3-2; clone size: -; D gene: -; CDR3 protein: CASSPLRGEQYF; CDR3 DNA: TGTGCCAGCAGCCCCCTCCGGGGCGAGCAGTACTTC
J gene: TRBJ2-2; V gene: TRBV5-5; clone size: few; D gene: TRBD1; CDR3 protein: CASSLAPGGTNTGELFF; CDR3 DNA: TGTGCCAGCAGCTTGGCGCCAGGGGGCACCAACACCGGGGAGCTGTTTTTT
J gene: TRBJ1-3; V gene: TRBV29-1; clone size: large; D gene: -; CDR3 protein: CSVMTGFSGNTIYF; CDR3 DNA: TGCAGCGTTATGACAGGCTTCTCTGGAAACACCATATATTTT
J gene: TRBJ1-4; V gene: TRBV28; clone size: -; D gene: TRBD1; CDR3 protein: CASRPQGARSEKLFF; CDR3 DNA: TGTGCCAGCAGGCCTCAGGGGGCCCGAAGTGAAAAACTGTTTTTT
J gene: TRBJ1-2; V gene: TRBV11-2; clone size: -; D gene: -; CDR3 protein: CASSLVQGGGYTF; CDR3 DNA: TGTGCCAGCAGCTTAGTCCAGGGAGGAGGCTACACCTTC
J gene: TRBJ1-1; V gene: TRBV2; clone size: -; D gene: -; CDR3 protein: CASSEDVGRRTTEAFF; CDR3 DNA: TGTGCCAGCAGTGAAGACGTAGGGCGTAGGACTACTGAAGCTTTCTTT
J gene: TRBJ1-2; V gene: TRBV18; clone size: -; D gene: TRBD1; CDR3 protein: CASSPLRQGDYGYTF; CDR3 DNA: TGTGCCAGCTCACCACTTCGACAGGGGGACTATGGCTACACCTTC
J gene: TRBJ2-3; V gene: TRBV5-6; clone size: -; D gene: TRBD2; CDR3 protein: CASSLGLAGDPITDTQYF; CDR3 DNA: TGTGCCAGCAGCTTGGGACTAGCGGGGGACCCCATCACAGATACGCAGTATTTT
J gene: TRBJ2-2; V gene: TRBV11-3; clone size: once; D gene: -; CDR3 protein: CASSLQGRNTGELFF; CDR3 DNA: TGTGCCAGCAGCTTACAGGGGCGGAACACCGGGGAGCTGTTTTTT
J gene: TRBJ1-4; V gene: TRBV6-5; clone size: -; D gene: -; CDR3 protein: CASRPQGREEKLFF; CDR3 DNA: TGTGCCAGCAGGCCCCAGGGGCGTGAGGAAAAACTGTTTTTT
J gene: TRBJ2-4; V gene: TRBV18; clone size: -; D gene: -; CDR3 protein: CASSPPPDYPERDIQYF; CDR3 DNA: TGTGCCAGCTCACCACCACCTGACTACCCCGAGAGGGACATTCAGTACTTC
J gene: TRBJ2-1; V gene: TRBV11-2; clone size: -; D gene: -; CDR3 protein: CASSSKRVNTYNEQFF; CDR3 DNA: TGTGCCAGCAGCTCGAAGCGGGTGAACACCTACAATGAGCAGTTCTTC
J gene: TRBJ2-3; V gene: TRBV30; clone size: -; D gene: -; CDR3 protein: CAWSVSRRADTQYF; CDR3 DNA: TGTGCCTGGAGTGTGTCCAGGCGGGCAGATACGCAGTATTTT
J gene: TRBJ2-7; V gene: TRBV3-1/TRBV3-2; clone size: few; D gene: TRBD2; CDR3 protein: CASNGGRGEQYF; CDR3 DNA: TGTGCCAGCAATGGCGGGAGGGGCGAGCAGTACTTC
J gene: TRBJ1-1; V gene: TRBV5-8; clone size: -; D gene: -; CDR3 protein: CASSLVAGGTEAFF; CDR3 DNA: TGTGCCAGCAGCTTGGTCGCGGGTGGGACTGAAGCTTTCTTT
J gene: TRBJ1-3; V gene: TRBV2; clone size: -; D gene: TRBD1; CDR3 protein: CASRGTGISSGNTIYF; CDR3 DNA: TGTGCCAGCAGAGGGACAGGGATCTCCTCTGGAAACACCATATATTTT
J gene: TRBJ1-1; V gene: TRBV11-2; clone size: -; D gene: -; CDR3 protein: CASSLGPGNTEAFF; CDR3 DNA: TGTGCCAGCAGCTTAGGACCGGGAAACACTGAAGCTTTCTTT
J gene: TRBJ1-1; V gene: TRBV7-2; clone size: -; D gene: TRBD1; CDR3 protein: CASSPGQGLTEAFF; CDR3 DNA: TGTGCCAGCAGCCCAGGACAGGGACTCACTGAAGCTTTCTTT
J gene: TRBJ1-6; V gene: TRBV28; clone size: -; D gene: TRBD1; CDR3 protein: CASSLRTGANSPLHF; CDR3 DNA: TGTGCCAGCAGTTTACGGACAGGGGCAAATTCACCCCTCCACTTT
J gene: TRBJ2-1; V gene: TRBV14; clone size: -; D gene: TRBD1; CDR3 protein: CASSPRTGRYNEQFF; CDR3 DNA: TGTGCCAGCAGCCCACGGACAGGGAGGTACAATGAGCAGTTCTTC
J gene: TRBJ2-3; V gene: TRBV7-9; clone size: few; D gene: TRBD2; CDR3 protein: CASSLSLAGGPGDTQYF; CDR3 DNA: TGTGCCAGCAGCTTATCCCTAGCGGGAGGGCCTGGAGATACGCAGTATTTT
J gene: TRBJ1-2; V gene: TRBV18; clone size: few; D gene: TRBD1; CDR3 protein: CASSQQGAGGYTF; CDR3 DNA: TGTGCCAGCTCCCAACAGGGGGCGGGAGGCTACACCTTC
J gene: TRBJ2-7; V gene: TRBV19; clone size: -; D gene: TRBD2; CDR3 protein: CATGLSGAQQYF; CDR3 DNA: TGTGCCACCGGACTTAGCGGGGCCCAGCAGTACTTC
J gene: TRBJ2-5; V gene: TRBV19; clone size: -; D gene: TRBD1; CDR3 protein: CASSLSGTVQETQYF; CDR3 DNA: TGTGCCAGTAGTCTCTCCGGGACAGTTCAAGAGACCCAGTACTTC
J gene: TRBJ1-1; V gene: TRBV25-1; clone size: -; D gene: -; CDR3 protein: CASSATGHIAEAFF; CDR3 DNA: TGTGCCAGCAGTGCAACAGGGCATATTGCTGAAGCTTTCTTT
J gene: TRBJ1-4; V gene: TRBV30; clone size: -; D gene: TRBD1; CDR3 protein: CAWRGQGTEKLFF; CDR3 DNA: TGTGCCTGGAGGGGACAGGGAACCGAAAAACTGTTTTTT
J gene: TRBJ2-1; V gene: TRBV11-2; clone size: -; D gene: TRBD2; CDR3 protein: CASSSLAGLDNEQFF; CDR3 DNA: TGTGCCAGCAGCTCGTTAGCGGGGCTGGACAATGAGCAGTTCTTC
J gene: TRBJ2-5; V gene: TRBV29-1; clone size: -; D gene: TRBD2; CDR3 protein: CSVEREGQETQYF; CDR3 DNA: TGCAGCGTTGAAAGGGAGGGCCAAGAGACCCAGTACTTC
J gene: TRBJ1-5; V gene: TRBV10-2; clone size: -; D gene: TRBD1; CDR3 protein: CASGQGSNQPQHF; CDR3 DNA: TGCGCCAGCGGACAGGGGTCCAATCAGCCCCAGCATTTT
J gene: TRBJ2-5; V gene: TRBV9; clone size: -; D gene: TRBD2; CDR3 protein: CASSGSGSLETQYF; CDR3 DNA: TGTGCCAGCAGCGGTAGCGGGAGCTTGGAGACCCAGTACTTC
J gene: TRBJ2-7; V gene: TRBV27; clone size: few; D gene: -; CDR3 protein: CASSFFSAATYEQYF; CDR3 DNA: TGTGCCAGCAGTTTCTTTTCGGCAGCGACCTACGAGCAGTACTTC
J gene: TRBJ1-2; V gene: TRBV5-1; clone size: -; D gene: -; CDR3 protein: CASSLGSYGYTF; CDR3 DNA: TGCGCCAGCAGCTTGGGCAGCTATGGCTACACCTTC
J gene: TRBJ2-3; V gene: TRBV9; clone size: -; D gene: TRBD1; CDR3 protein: CASSLRTGGTDTQYF; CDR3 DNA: TGTGCCAGCAGCTTACGGACAGGGGGTACAGATACGCAGTATTTT
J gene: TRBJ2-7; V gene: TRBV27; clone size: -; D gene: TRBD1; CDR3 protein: CASTTGTGISEQYF; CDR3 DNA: TGTGCCAGCACGACCGGGACAGGGATTAGCGAGCAGTACTTC
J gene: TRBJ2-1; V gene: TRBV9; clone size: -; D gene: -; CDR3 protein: CASSSTGSSYNEQFF; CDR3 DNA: TGTGCCAGCAGCAGCACAGGGAGCTCCTACAATGAGCAGTTCTTC
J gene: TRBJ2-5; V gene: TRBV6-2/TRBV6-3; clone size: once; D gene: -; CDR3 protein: CASSQTEIQETQYF; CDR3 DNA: TGTGCCAGCAGTCAAACCGAGATACAAGAGACCCAGTACTTC
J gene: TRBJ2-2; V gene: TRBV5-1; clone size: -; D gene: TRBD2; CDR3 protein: CASSISGRGAGELFF; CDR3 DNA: TGCGCCAGCAGCATTAGCGGGAGGGGCGCCGGGGAGCTGTTTTTT
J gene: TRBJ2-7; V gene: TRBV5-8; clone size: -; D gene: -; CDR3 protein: CASSLAGADEQYF; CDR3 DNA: TGTGCCAGCAGCTTGGCAGGGGCGGACGAGCAGTACTTC